Listed below are T cell receptor beta chains from one sample, sequenced in a study of T cell responses to AZD1222 COVID-19 vaccine. Data came from immunoSEQ multiplex PCR; TCRdb stores just in-frame clones and leaves some out. The profile shows 150,000 or so clones, roughly 92% of them singletons. The specimen was peripheral blood, collected on day 0 of AZD1222 vaccination. The receptor set was obtained from an adult in good health. CDR3s leave out the opening cysteine and the closing phenylalanine or tryptophan. The order of the fields is V gene, J gene, CDR3 protein.

TRBV19,TRBJ2-1,ASTEGQLSNEQF
TRBV12-3/TRBV12-4,TRBJ1-1,ASSLALGSGAF
TRBV9,TRBJ1-6,ASSGGTGRDSPLH
TRBV3-1/TRBV3-2,TRBJ2-4,ASSQPDRGRAKNIQY
TRBV4-2,TRBJ1-1,ASSPEVLGGGLEAF
TRBV11-3,TRBJ1-1,ASSLGGGAEAF
TRBV6-2/TRBV6-3,TRBJ2-2,ASSYRVDRGPLNTGELF
TRBV7-9,TRBJ2-3,ASSPGLAGGGSTDTQY
TRBV3-1/TRBV3-2,TRBJ2-1,ASRSDSNEQF
TRBV29-1,TRBJ2-1,SVGETGSYNEQF
TRBV4-1,TRBJ1-2,ASSQGQVPGYGYT
TRBV7-9,TRBJ2-7,ASSMDGGAYEQY
TRBV2,TRBJ1-5,ASSEREAGASNQPQH
TRBV4-2,TRBJ1-1,ASSQDPGGWAEAF
TRBV3-1/TRBV3-2,TRBJ1-2,ASSQRPGGIYGYT
TRBV2,TRBJ2-1,ASKEGYMDEQF
TRBV27,TRBJ1-2,ASSVIGTGAGYGYT
TRBV4-2,TRBJ2-7,ASSQLTGRSHEQY
TRBV5-1,TRBJ1-6,ASSPGTGASVYNSPLH
TRBV5-1,TRBJ2-7,ASSPRTSGSYEQY
TRBV6-4,TRBJ2-2,ASSDVGKNTGELF
TRBV18,TRBJ1-6,ASSPTESSYNSPLH
TRBV4-2,TRBJ1-6,ASSQDGQGNSPLH
TRBV10-2,TRBJ1-5,ASSLDRSLQPQH
TRBV24-1,TRBJ2-3,ATSHPAGGADTQY
TRBV19,TRBJ2-3,ASSILVGGETDTQY
TRBV6-2/TRBV6-3,TRBJ1-5,ASSYSAGNQPQH
TRBV6-2/TRBV6-3,TRBJ2-6,ASSSGSGANVLT
TRBV5-1,TRBJ2-1,ASSPGGFGGGMDEQF
TRBV6-5,TRBJ1-2,ASSIGQGGYGYT
TRBV28,TRBJ2-7,ASTPGGPRSYEQY
TRBV3-1/TRBV3-2,TRBJ2-3,ASSHGIGDLTDTQY
TRBV5-1,TRBJ2-7,ASSLGGPDRGEQY
TRBV27,TRBJ2-1,ASSLSGPRGNEQF
TRBV15,TRBJ2-1,ATSRGRHSSYNEQF
TRBV5-1,TRBJ1-3,ASSSGTRSGNTIY
TRBV6-5,TRBJ2-7,ASTSGTGNAYEQY
TRBV24-1,TRBJ2-7,ATSDSGRSPGEQY
TRBV6-1,TRBJ1-2,ASSEAAHGDYGYT
TRBV19,TRBJ2-7,ASSISRRASGRSEQY
TRBV6-1,TRBJ2-7,ASSEVVGDEQY
TRBV18,TRBJ1-1,ASSPQGALNTEAF
TRBV7-2,TRBJ2-7,ASSNTRVKLYEQY
TRBV4-1,TRBJ2-7,ASSQEGTEAYEQY
TRBV2,TRBJ1-5,ASSEDRGHYQPQH
TRBV14,TRBJ1-5,ASRHARGQSNQPQH
TRBV25-1,TRBJ1-1,ASASENTEAF
TRBV11-3,TRBJ2-1,ASSFSEMNEQF
TRBV5-6,TRBJ1-6,ASSSGTFSPLH
TRBV3-1/TRBV3-2,TRBJ1-5,ASSRGGRNQPQH
TRBV3-1/TRBV3-2,TRBJ2-2,ASSQGGTGELF
TRBV6-5,TRBJ2-3,ASRPTRGADTQY
TRBV29-1,TRBJ2-7,SVEDGGYEQY
TRBV28,TRBJ1-6,ASSFYVGQDNSPLH
TRBV7-2,TRBJ1-1,ASSLQPRMNTEAF